Following are 3 T cell receptor beta chains from one sample sequenced in a study of T cell repertoires in cytomegalovirus infection. No cognate antigen is known for these TCRs. TCRdb called the reads again in MiXCR, with one record for every CDR3 protein. The sample lists roughly 90,000 distinct CDR3 sequences; more than 20% were seen once. Sequenced material: CD8+ T cells from cultured PBMCs, taken from culture after CMV antigen stimulation. The receptors were gathered from a human donor in good health (CMV status not recorded). Some clones in this sample may be carry-over from other donors' samples.

This clonotype was counted many times. The rearrangement uses TRBV6-1 and TRBJ2-1, with D unresolved. The CDR3 has 15 residues. The germline CDR1 and CDR2 sequences are MNHNS and SASEGT. V lost 5 bases to trimming and J lost 8 bases, with 19 bases between them. In DNA form, the CDR3 reads TGTGCCAGCAGTCTCGCATCGGAAGAAACCCATGAGCAGTTCTTC. Its translation is CASSLASEETHEQFF.

This clonotype was observed a handful of times. The chain has TRBV28 and TRBJ1-2; 7 bases are a match to TRBD1. J lost 4 bases, V lost 2 bases, and 7 bases had no gene match. The CDR3 runs to 15 residues. The germline V gene has CDR1 MDHEN and CDR2 SYDVKM. The CDR3 coding sequence is TGTGCCAGCAGTTTAGACAGGGAACTCTCCTATGGCTACACCTTC. This codes for CASSLDRELSYGYTF.

On this clonotype: A read error may be the cause here, since a much bigger clone is one base away. This chain links TRBV5-8 with TRBJ2-1, with TRBD2 matching over 8 bases. J was trimmed by 15 bases and V by 4 bases; bases with no gene match: 12. Germline V gives CDR1 SGHTS, CDR2 YDEGEE. The CDR3 is made up of 13 amino acids. Here the CDR3 DNA reads TGTGCCAGCAGCACTGTCCCCGCGGGGGGAGGGTTCTTC. It codes for CASSTVPAGGGFF.